This T cell receptor beta chain was identified during a study of blood T cell repertoires in COVID-19. As for the study in general: COVID-19 samples, acute and convalescent, were from the United States, Italy and Spain. The analysed material was cDNA or gDNA that came from T cells, B-cell-depleted T cells, or PBMCs.

The germline V gene has CDR1 SGHVS and CDR2 FQNEAQ. The ends were cut back, 5 bases at V and 4 bases at J, with 12 bases in the middle. The CDR3 runs 14 residues. Authors' processing steps: Reference gene primer amplification yielded estimated nucleated cell counts. Profiling relied on immunoSEQ multiplex PCR, and the TCRdb table lists in-frame clones only, not all of them. V and J calls and clone size follow that table, whereas D and trimming were derived from the DNA. Here the sample spans around 170,000 clones, roughly four fifths being singletons. What was sequenced was peripheral blood. This clonotype was sampled from a woman aged 40 to 49 with acute or convalescent COVID-19. The V and J genes are TRBV7-8 and TRBJ2-1; the D is unclear. CDR3 amino acids: CASSPPGSYNEQFF. CDR3 sequence (DNA): TGTGCCAGCAGCCCACCCGGTTCTTACAATGAGCAGTTCTTC.